Following are 30 T cell receptor beta chains from one sample sequenced in a study of T cell changes during pregnancy in multiple sclerosis. Profiling relied on immunoSEQ multiplex PCR, and the TCRdb table lists in-frame clones only, not all of them. Of about 58,000 clones listed, roughly nine tenths are singletons. The sample consisted of CD4+ T cells from peripheral blood mononuclear cells, taken after pregnancy. All receptors come from a female donor in good health, enrolled as a control in a pregnancy study.

The chain uses TRBV7-2 and TRBJ2-2; 7 nucleotides align to TRBD1. This CDR3 region has 14 residues. The V and J ends lost 5 bases and 5 bases, in that order; junction bases with no gene match: 5. CDR1 and CDR2 (germline): SGHTA, FQGNSA. The DNA for the CDR3 is TGTGCCAGCAGCCTCGCAGGGGGTACCGGGGAGCTGTTTTTT. This encodes CASSLAGGTGELFF.

The chain joins TRBV6-6 to TRBJ1-4, with TRBD1 matching over 9 bases. The germline gives CDR1 MNHNY, CDR2 SVGAGI (reference sequence). The V gene end was trimmed by 2 bases and the J gene end by 8 bases; junction bases not matched to a gene: 9. The CDR3 is 16 amino acids. CDR3 in DNA: TGTGCCAGCAGTTACCCAAAGGGGACAGGGCGGGAAAAACTGTTTTTT. This codes for CASSYPKGTGREKLFF.

This chain links TRBV7-2 with TRBJ2-7, with TRBD1 matching over 7 bases. Germline V lookup: CDR1 SGHTA, CDR2 FQGNSA. The CDR3 contains 14 residues. V was clipped by 3 bases and J by 0 bases; unmatched bases: 2. The CDR3 sequence is CASSFRDSSYEQYF. Here the CDR3 DNA reads TGTGCCAGCAGCTTCCGGGACAGCTCCTACGAGCAGTACTTC.

In this sample, this clone turned up once. The chain recombines TRBV6-6 with TRBJ1-2; 10 bases are a match to TRBD1. Germline CDR1 reads MNHNY; CDR2 reads SVGAGI (reference sequence). The CDR3 spans 15 residues. V was pared by 5 bases and J by 3 bases, with 6 bases of the junction left unmatched. CDR3 sequence (DNA): TGTGCCAGCAGTACCCGGGACAGGGGCCACTATGGCTACACCTTC. As protein: CASSTRDRGHYGYTF.

Here the CDR3 reads CASSLGSGVGTDTQYF. Written as DNA, the CDR3 is TGCGCCAGCAGCTTGGGAAGCGGGGTGGGCACAGATACGCAGTATTTT. This chain uses TRBV5-1 with TRBJ2-3, with TRBD2 matching over 7 bases. The trim removed 0 bases at V and 1 base at J, leaving 5 bases unmatched. The CDR3 consists of 16 residues. The germline V gene encodes CDR1 SGHRS and CDR2 YFSETQ.

The chain combines TRBV5-4 with TRBJ1-2; 7 nucleotides match TRBD1. Per the germline V gene, CDR1 is SGHNT and CDR2 is YYREEE (reference sequence). The CDR3 runs 14 residues. The J segment lost 3 bases and the V segment lost 4 bases, leaving 6 bases of the junction unmatched. The CDR3 DNA sequence: TGTGCCAGCAGCCCTAAGGGACAGCACTATGGCTACACCTTC. Encoded protein: CASSPKGQHYGYTF.

V gene TRBV7-2 combines with J gene TRBJ1-2; 10 nucleotides agree with TRBD1. The trim removed 5 bases at V and 8 bases at J, leaving 14 bases unmatched. This CDR3 contains 16 residues. CDR1 is SGHTA and CDR2 is FQGNSA in the germline V gene. In DNA, the CDR3 is TGTGCCAGCAGCCCAGATTGGGGGGACAGGGGCAAAGGCTACACCTTC. It encodes CASSPDWGDRGKGYTF.

This clone occurred once. One end of the junction varies from germline; a read error may be responsible. J is TRBJ1-1 and V is TRBV7-6, with 8 bases lining up with TRBD1. Per the germline V gene, CDR1 is SGHVS and CDR2 is FNYEAQ. CDR3 length: 13 amino acids. In DNA, the CDR3 is TGTGCCGGCAGCACCATACAGGGGGCTGAAGCTTTCTTT. Its translation: CAGSTIQGAEAFF.

The genes are TRBV19 and TRBJ2-3; 15 positions match TRBD2. Germline-derived CDR1 and CDR2 are LNHDA and SQIVND (reference sequence). V dropped 3 bases and J dropped 1; count of bases not matched to a gene: 8. The CDR3 runs to 19 residues. CDR3 sequence: CASSMYRGLAGGGTDTQYF. The CDR3 nucleotides are TGTGCCAGTAGTATGTATCGGGGACTAGCGGGGGGAGGCACAGATACGCAGTATTTT. The variable domain in full, completed from reference TRBV19 and TRBJ2-3, reads DGGITQSPKYLFRKEGQNVTLSCEQNLNHDAMYWYRQDPGQGLRLIYYSQIVNDFQKGDIAEGYSVSREKKESFPLTVTSAQKNPTAFYLCASSMYRGLAGGGTDTQYFGPGTRLTVL.

A single count supports this clone. J is TRBJ2-5 and V is TRBV19; 7 bases align to TRBD2. The CDR3 consists of 16 residues. After removal of 3 bases from V and 5 bases from J, the junction contained 12 bases not matched to a gene. CDR1 is LNHDA, CDR2 SQIVND, per germline (reference sequence). The CDR3 loop reads CASSMGRGKLGETQYF. The CDR3 DNA reads TGTGCCAGTAGTATGGGGCGGGGGAAGCTCGGGGAGACCCAGTACTTC.

V usage is TRBV29-1 and J usage is TRBJ1-4; TRBD1 is a possible D gene (5 bases). Germline loops: CDR1 SQVTM, CDR2 ANQGSEA. The length of the CDR3 is 14 residues. With 6 bases removed from V and 5 bases from J, the gap between germline ends came to 16 bases. The CDR3 loop is CSVLTDSSNEKLFF. The CDR3 nucleotides are TGCAGCGTCCTGACCGACAGCTCGAATGAAAAACTGTTTTTT. Looking up the rest from reference TRBV29-1 and TRBJ1-4 gives the full variable domain: SAVISQKPSRDICQRGTSLTIQCQVDSQVTMMFWYRQQPGQSLTLIATANQGSEATYESGFVIDKFPISRPNLTFSTLTVSNMSPEDSSIYLCSVLTDSSNEKLFFGSGTQLSVL.

J is TRBJ1-4 and V is TRBV2; the D is unclear. Germline lookup yields CDR1 SNHLY and CDR2 FYNNEI. The CDR3 length is 15 residues. With 0 bases removed from V and 4 bases from J, the gap between germline ends came to 9 bases. The CDR3 coding sequence is TGTGCCAGCAGTGAAGCGCGAAGCATTAATGAAAAACTGTTTTTT. Protein: CASSEARSINEKLFF.

The rearrangement joins TRBV7-2 to TRBJ1-5; 9 positions agree with TRBD1. V lost 5 bases to trimming and J lost 7 bases; unmatched junction nucleotides: 12. The CDR3 contains 16 residues. Germline V lookup: CDR1 SGHTA, CDR2 FQGNSA. The CDR3 protein is CASSTRRGQGWQPQHF. DNA for the CDR3: TGTGCCAGCAGCACACGGCGGGGACAGGGTTGGCAGCCCCAGCATTTT.

The rearrangement links TRBV7-5 to TRBJ2-1; whether TRBD2, the table's D call, matches the DNA was not checked. TRBV7-5 is termed a pseudogene. There are 15 residues in the CDR3. The CDR3 region has the DNA TGTGCCAGAAGCTTCCACGGGGGGCCGGTGGATGAGCAGTTCTTC. Translated: CARSFHGGPVDEQFF.

The chain uses TRBV5-6 and TRBJ1-4; D remains ambiguous. V was pared by 3 bases and J by 6 bases, with 18 bases between. From germline, CDR1 is SGHDT and CDR2 YYEEEE. This CDR3 is built from 16 residues. CDR3 protein: CASSSNSAGFDEKLFF. CDR3 DNA: TGTGCCAGCAGCTCCAACTCTGCGGGGTTTGATGAAAAACTGTTTTTT.

This chain uses TRBV6-5 with TRBJ1-2; the D is unclear. This CDR3 has 13 residues. The V end was cut by 0 bases, the J end by 6 bases, with 8 bases between. Germline-derived CDR1 and CDR2 are MNHEY and SVGAGI. The CDR3 loop reads CASSYSRGNGYTF. The CDR3 bases are TGTGCCAGCAGTTACTCACGAGGAAATGGCTACACCTTC.

The chain carries TRBV4-3 and TRBJ1-5; TRBD1 matches at 7 bases. The junction had 8 bases not matched to a gene; V was cut back by 0 bases and J by 3 bases. The CDR3 runs 17 residues. CDR1 LGHNA and CDR2 YSLEER come from the germline V gene. CDR3 coding DNA: TGCGCCAGCAGCCAAGATCCAGGGGGACCCTCCAATCAGCCCCAGCATTTT. Amino acids: CASSQDPGGPSNQPQHF.

V is TRBV7-2 and J is TRBJ2-7; TRBD2 agrees at 12 bases. CDR1 is SGHTA, CDR2 FQGNSA, per germline. V was pared by 4 bases and J by 4 bases, with 8 bases of the junction left unmatched. The CDR3 covers 16 residues. DNA of the CDR3: TGTGCCAGCAGCTCCCCTAGCGGGGGGGTGGGATACGAGCAGTACTTC. Amino acid sequence: CASSSPSGGVGYEQYF.

The rearrangement joins TRBV18 to TRBJ1-1, with 7 bases lining up with TRBD1. The trim removed 0 bases at V and 2 bases at J, leaving 9 bases unmatched. Per the germline V gene, CDR1 is KGHSH and CDR2 is LQKENI. This CDR3 is built from 17 residues. In DNA form, the CDR3 reads TGTGCCAGCTCACCACCGGGACAGACCATTCTAAACACTGAAGCTTTCTTT. It codes for CASSPPGQTILNTEAFF.

The rearrangement joins TRBV6-1 to TRBJ2-5, with a weak D call TRBD1 (6 bases). Germline V gene lookup returns CDR1 MNHNS and CDR2 SASEGT. The CDR3 consists of 14 residues. Trimming took off 0 bases at V and 5 bases at J, with 10 bases between the two ends. CDR3 protein: CASSEAGQGETQYF. In DNA, the CDR3 is TGTGCCAGCAGTGAAGCGGGGCAGGGGGAGACCCAGTACTTC.

J is TRBJ1-4 and V is TRBV12-5; no clear D. The CDR3 consists of 14 residues. Looked up from germline, CDR1 is LGHNT and CDR2 is FRNRAP. V lost 1 base and J lost 5, with 8 bases in between. Written as DNA, the CDR3 is TGTGCTAGTGGTTTGGGGCAGTTAAATGAAAAACTGTTTTTT. This encodes CASGLGQLNEKLFF. The variable domain in full, completed from reference TRBV12-5 and TRBJ1-4, reads DARVTQTPRHKVTEMGQEVTMRCQPILGHNTVFWYRQTMMQGLELLAYFRNRAPLDDSGMPKDRFSAEMPDATLATLKIQPSEPRDSAVYFCASGLGQLNEKLFFGSGTQLSVL.

The chain is built from TRBV5-6 and TRBJ1-6; 9 nucleotides agree with TRBD1. V shed 4 bases, J shed 10 bases, and the junction held 9 bases outside the gene matches. Per germline, CDR1 SGHDT and CDR2 YYEEEE. The CDR3 covers 15 residues. In DNA form, the CDR3 reads TGTGCCAGCAGCCCAGAGACAGGGGGATCATCACCCCTCCACTTT. It yields the protein CASSPETGGSSPLHF.

This clone has just one count. The chain employs TRBV19 and TRBJ1-1, with D possibly TRBD1 on 6 matching bases. Germline values: CDR1 LNHDA, CDR2 SQIVND (reference sequence). V was pared by 2 bases and J by 8 bases, with 18 bases between. The CDR3 is made up of 15 amino acids. The CDR3 loop reads CASSITGGAYPEAFF. Written as DNA, the CDR3 is TGTGCCAGTAGTATAACGGGGGGCGCGTACCCGGAAGCTTTCTTT.

The rearrangement joins TRBV19 to TRBJ2-6, with 9 positions matching TRBD1. V lost 4 bases and J lost 0; bases outside the gene matches: 13. Germline CDR1 reads LNHDA; CDR2 reads SQIVND (reference sequence). The CDR3 covers 20 residues. Here the CDR3 reads CASSTILLGQGVSGANVLTF. CDR3 in DNA: TGTGCCAGTAGTACCATCCTCTTGGGACAGGGCGTCTCTGGGGCCAACGTCCTGACTTTC.

J is TRBJ1-1 and V is TRBV19, with 10 bases identical to TRBD1. Trimming removed 2 bases from V and 1 base from J; junction bases left unmatched: 4. This CDR3 is built from 16 residues. Germline V CDR1 and CDR2: LNHDA, SQIVND (reference sequence). The CDR3: CASSIKGQGTNTEAFF. The CDR3 nucleotides read TGTGCCAGTAGTATAAAGGGACAGGGGACGAACACTGAAGCTTTCTTT.

The rearrangement joins TRBV5-5 to TRBJ2-5, with 11 bases fitting TRBD2. This CDR3 has 16 amino acids. The V gene end was trimmed by 0 bases and the J gene end by 2 bases; junction bases not matched to a gene: 3. The germline CDR1 and CDR2 sequences are SGHKS and YYEKEE (reference sequence). The CDR3 DNA is TGTGCCAGCAGCTTGGCCCTAGCGGGGGGACAAGAGACCCAGTACTTC. Translating gives CASSLALAGGQETQYF.

The chain uses TRBV19 and TRBJ1-2; D gene uncertain. The CDR3 contains 15 residues. Trimming pared 1 base from V and 2 bases from J, leaving 11 bases between. The germline V gene encodes CDR1 LNHDA and CDR2 SQIVND (reference sequence). In DNA form, the CDR3 reads TGTGCCAGTAGTATAGGCGGCAGAGTAAACTATGGCTACACCTTC. Translated: CASSIGGRVNYGYTF.

The chain employs TRBV7-9 and TRBJ2-2; 7 nucleotides match TRBD1. Losses at the gene ends were 5 bases for V and 4 bases for J; bases not matched to a gene: 10. CDR1 and CDR2 (germline): SEHNR, FQNEAQ (reference sequence). The CDR3 spans 16 residues. The CDR3 bases are TGTGCCAGCAGCCTAACAGGGGTGGGTCGCACCGGGGAGCTGTTTTTT. This encodes CASSLTGVGRTGELFF.

The chain is built from TRBV4-3 and TRBJ2-6; 7 bases line up with TRBD1. The V gene end was trimmed by 3 bases and the J gene end by 1 base; junction bases not matched to a gene: 9. The CDR3 is 18 residues long. Germline lookup yields CDR1 LGHNA and CDR2 YSLEER. CDR3 DNA: TGCGCCAGCAGCCAGACAGGGTTTACGCCTTCTGGGGCCAACGTCCTGACTTTC. Amino acids: CASSQTGFTPSGANVLTF.

The V gene is TRBV18, the J gene TRBJ2-3; D unresolved. The CDR3 is made up of 14 amino acids. V was shortened by 4 bases and J by 3 bases, with 11 bases between the two germline ends. The germline V gene encodes CDR1 KGHSH and CDR2 LQKENI. The CDR3, as DNA: TGTGCCAGCTCACAAGAAATCCAGACAGATACGCAGTATTTT. It specifies CASSQEIQTDTQYF.